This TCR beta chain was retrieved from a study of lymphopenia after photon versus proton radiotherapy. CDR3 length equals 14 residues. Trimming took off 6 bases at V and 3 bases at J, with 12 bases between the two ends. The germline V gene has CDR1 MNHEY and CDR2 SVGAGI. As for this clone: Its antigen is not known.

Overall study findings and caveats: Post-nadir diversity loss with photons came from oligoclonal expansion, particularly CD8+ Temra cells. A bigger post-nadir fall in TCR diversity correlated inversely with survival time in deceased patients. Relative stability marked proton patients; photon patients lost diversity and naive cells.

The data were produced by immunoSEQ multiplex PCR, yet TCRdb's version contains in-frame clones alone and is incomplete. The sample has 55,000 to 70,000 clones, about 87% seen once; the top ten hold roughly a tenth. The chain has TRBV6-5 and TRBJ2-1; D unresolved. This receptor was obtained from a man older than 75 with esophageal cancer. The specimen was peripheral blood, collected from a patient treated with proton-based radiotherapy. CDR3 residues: CASRPETLYNEQFF. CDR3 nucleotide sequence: TGTGCCAGCAGGCCCGAGACGCTCTACAATGAGCAGTTCTTC.